This is a list of T cell receptor beta chains from one sample in a study of T-cell reconstitution after alpha-beta-depleted transplantation in children. TCRdb ran MiXCR on the PCR reads and lists one entry per CDR3 protein. Among approximately 350,000 distinct CDR3 sequences listed, around 15% were seen once. This sample comprised PBMCs, mostly from graft donor cells, obtained 360 days after TCRalphabeta/CD19-depleted stem cell transplant. These receptors originate from a male patient aged 2 to 10 who had a stem cell transplant for acute lymphoblastic leukemia, so the T cells may come from the graft donor. Both conserved end residues are trimmed from each CDR3.

CDR3	J	V	length
ASSQTNYGYT	TRBJ1-2	TRBV4-1	10
ATSRESGETQY	TRBJ2-5	TRBV15	11
ASSLETGTPYGYT	TRBJ1-2	TRBV5-1	13
SAALAAEY	TRBJ2-5	TRBV20-1	8
ASSYVAGKGGIYEQY	TRBJ2-7	TRBV6-5	15
ATSERSRPYNEQF	TRBJ2-1	TRBV24-1	13
ASSFGPGIRNQPQH	TRBJ1-5	TRBV5-6	14
ASGPVRPMNTGELF	TRBJ2-2	TRBV27	14
ASSTRTGGADTQY	TRBJ2-3	TRBV13	13
ASSQETRLAMNEQF	TRBJ2-1	TRBV4-3	14
ASSLATAALGDTQY	TRBJ2-3	TRBV5-1	14
ASSPEVDSYNSPLH	TRBJ1-6	TRBV6-2/TRBV6-3	14
ASSIVGSKYNEQF	TRBJ2-1	TRBV19	13
ASRRLDRSREKLF	TRBJ1-4	TRBV27	13
SANLAGGPGLFTGELF	TRBJ2-2	TRBV20-1	16
SPLALNYNEQF	TRBJ2-1	TRBV29-1	11
SARDPLLADSYNEQF	TRBJ2-1	TRBV20-1	15
ASSIADYNEQF	TRBJ2-1	TRBV19	11
ASSETSGAYNEQF	TRBJ2-1	TRBV2	13
ASSLLGVHEQY	TRBJ2-7	TRBV28	11
ASSPQGLAQYNEQF	TRBJ2-1	TRBV7-2	14
ASSLAGTYEQY	TRBJ2-7	TRBV5-1	11
ATSDAVRRTDTQY	TRBJ2-3	TRBV24-1	13
SARRGGLQTYEQY	TRBJ2-7	TRBV20-1	13
SVEIAGTAYEQY	TRBJ2-7	TRBV29-1	12
ASSRGLAGTYEQY	TRBJ2-7	TRBV7-2	13
ASIAKGDYYGYT	TRBJ1-2	TRBV6-2/TRBV6-3	12
ASSSGLDQETQY	TRBJ2-5	TRBV27	12
ASSPGYSVSYEQY	TRBJ2-7	TRBV5-8	13
ASSDRQQAF	TRBJ1-1	TRBV4-3	9
SAIQPGTSAQETQY	TRBJ2-5	TRBV20-1	14
ASSYHPGLWGERETQY	TRBJ2-5	TRBV28	16
ASSFSLAGGTGELF	TRBJ2-2	TRBV28	14
ASSLMGLAGFQETQY	TRBJ2-5	TRBV7-2	15
ASSFVGGHTEAF	TRBJ1-1	TRBV5-1	12
ASSLALRDSHNQPQH	TRBJ1-5	TRBV12-3/TRBV12-4	15
ASSQGAFTSGRIDEQF	TRBJ2-1	TRBV4-3	16
ASSTRLAGPSTDTQY	TRBJ2-3	TRBV7-8	15
ASSPGQGIGTDTQY	TRBJ2-3	TRBV12-3/TRBV12-4	14
ASSLGWGSWSTDTQY	TRBJ2-3	TRBV5-1	15
ASSRPPAGTRVYEQF	TRBJ2-1	TRBV7-2	15
ASSQESGYYEQY	TRBJ2-7	TRBV4-1	12
ATSTRLTSTDTQY	TRBJ2-3	TRBV15	13
ASSPRYDSFNIQY	TRBJ2-4	TRBV18	13
ASGGGAADNEQF	TRBJ2-1	TRBV5-1	12
ASSDRVDEKLF	TRBJ1-4	TRBV25-1	11
ASSSGLAGVYEQY	TRBJ2-7	TRBV28	13
SAYLAGLHNEQF	TRBJ2-1	TRBV20-1	12
ASSPPETVDNEQF	TRBJ2-1	TRBV12-3/TRBV12-4	13
ASSLTLETQY	TRBJ2-5	TRBV5-6	10